A single sample gave rise to the 25 T cell receptor beta chains below, sequenced in a study of shared clonotypes between healthy human individuals. The assay was immunoSEQ multiplex PCR, and TCRdb's table has in-frame clones only and misses some. The repertoire has around 2,000,000 clones, 95% of them found once; the top ten carry about 0.13%. Sequenced input: naive CD4+ T cells sorted from blood. Subset: CD45RA+ positively selected. These receptors came from a man aged 18-30 years in good health.

With respect to this clone: The identical CDR3 is also encoded by other nucleotide sequences in the sample. The chain uses TRBV30 and TRBJ1-6, with D unresolved. The CDR3 has 11 residues. V lost 3 bases, J lost 7 bases, and 4 bases lay in between. Germline CDR1 GTSNPN, CDR2 SVGIG (reference sequence). The CDR3 DNA follows: TGTGCCTGGAGCTCCAATTCACCCCTCCACTTT. Translation: CAWSSNSPLHF.

V usage is TRBV5-1 and J usage is TRBJ1-2, with D maybe TRBD1 (5 bases). The germline CDR1 and CDR2 sequences are SGHRS and YFSETQ. The CDR3 consists of 14 residues. The V end lost 0 bases, the J end lost 6 bases, and 12 bases lay between the germline ends. CDR3: CASSLVIGRDGYTF. The CDR3 bases are TGCGCCAGCAGCTTGGTTATTGGCAGGGATGGCTACACCTTC.

The gene calls are TRBV5-1 and TRBJ2-7; D perhaps matches TRBD1 (5 bases). V lost 1 base and J lost 3, with 11 bases in between. Germline V gives CDR1 SGHRS, CDR2 YFSETQ. The CDR3 runs to 14 residues. CDR3 DNA sequence: TGCGCCAGCAGCTTGTCACAGGACGGCTACGAGCAGTACTTC. This gives the protein CASSLSQDGYEQYF.

The CDR3 coding sequence is TGCGCCAGCAGCTTGCCGTCTCCACTCAGCGCCAAGTTCTTC. It translates to CASSLPSPLSAKFF. The rearrangement uses TRBV5-1 and TRBJ2-1; D unresolved. V lost 1 base and J 14 bases, leaving 19 bases between the germline ends. This CDR3 contains 14 residues. CDR1 and CDR2 from the germline V gene are SGHRS and YFSETQ.

This chain joins TRBV5-1 and TRBJ1-1; 8 bases map to TRBD1. Trimming cost V 3 bases and J 3 bases; bases outside gene matches: 10. CDR1 is SGHRS and CDR2 is YFSETQ in the germline V gene. The CDR3 length is 16 residues. CDR3 amino acids: CASSSALGQEDTEAFF. In DNA, the CDR3 is TGCGCCAGCAGCTCGGCGCTGGGACAGGAGGACACTGAAGCTTTCTTT.

The genes are TRBV5-8 and TRBJ1-5; a weak D match, TRBD1 (5 bases). Trimming shortened V by 3 bases and J by 3 bases, and 16 bases separated the two germline ends. The V gene's germline CDR1 is SGHTS and CDR2 YDEGEE. This CDR3 has 16 residues. The CDR3 reads CASSSREGRNNQPQHF. DNA for the CDR3: TGTGCCAGCAGCTCCCGTGAGGGGCGAAACAATCAGCCCCAGCATTTT.

V is TRBV7-2 and J is TRBJ2-2; D not certain. The CDR3 has 14 residues. CDR1 is SGHTA, CDR2 FQGNSA, per germline. Trimming took off 8 bases at V and 3 bases at J, with 13 bases between the two ends. In DNA form, the CDR3 reads TGTGCCAGCCGCCCTAGGCAGCACACCGGGGAGCTGTTTTTT. Amino acids: CASRPRQHTGELFF.

Only one count was recorded for this clone. The chain carries TRBV10-3 and TRBJ2-5, with unresolved D. Between the trimmed V and J ends, which lost 8 bases and 0 bases, there was a span of 10 bases. Germline V gene lookup returns CDR1 ENHRY and CDR2 SYGVKD. There are 13 residues in the CDR3. DNA of the CDR3: TGTGCCATCGGTCCGGATCACCAAGAGACCCAGTACTTC. Amino acid sequence: CAIGPDHQETQYF.

V gene TRBV6-5 combines with J gene TRBJ2-4; D may be TRBD1 (5 bases). Germline CDR1 is MNHEY and CDR2 is SVGAGI. The V end lost 0 bases, the J end lost 0 bases, and 9 bases lay between the germline ends. CDR3 length: 16 amino acids. The CDR3 region has the DNA TGTGCCAGCAGTTACTCACAGGCACTAGCCAAAAACATTCAGTACTTC. Amino acid sequence: CASSYSQALAKNIQYF.

This clone was recorded once. The V gene is TRBV11-2, the J gene TRBJ2-7; 10 bases match TRBD1. This CDR3 spans 15 amino acids. Trimming cost V 6 bases and J 3 bases; bases outside gene matches: 8. Germline CDR1 and CDR2: SGHAT and FQNNGV. CDR3 residues: CASRTPGQGFYEQYF. CDR3 bases: TGTGCCAGCAGGACGCCGGGACAGGGGTTCTACGAGCAGTACTTC. Full variable domain (rest looked up from reference TRBV11-2 and TRBJ2-7): EAGVAQSPRYKIIEKRQSVAFWCNPISGHATLYWYQQILGQGPKLLIQFQNNGVVDDSQLPKDRFSAERLKGVDSTLKIQPAKLEDSAVYLCASRTPGQGFYEQYFGPGTRLTVT.

CDR3 nucleotides: TGTGCCAGCTCTTCGGGAGTGGAGGGTCAAGCTTTCTTT. Translating it yields CASSSGVEGQAFF. The rearrangement uses TRBV18 and TRBJ1-1; no reliable D call. The CDR3 covers 13 residues. V lost 6 bases and J lost 9, with 17 bases in between. The V gene's germline CDR1 is KGHSH and CDR2 LQKENI.

In regard to this clone: Distinct nucleotide sequences in the sample also encode this CDR3. The chain is built from TRBV2 and TRBJ1-1; D gene uncertain. Trimming took 6 bases from V and 3 from J, leaving 2 bases between them. The length of the CDR3 is 10 residues. CDR1 is SNHLY and CDR2 is FYNNEI in the germline V gene. CDR3 coding DNA: TGTGCCAGCAGATACACTGAAGCTTTCTTT. The encoded protein is CASRYTEAFF.

This CDR3 reads CASAGGIGSYNSPLHF. The DNA of the CDR3 is TGCGCCAGCGCCGGGGGGATAGGATCCTATAATTCACCCCTCCACTTT. V is TRBV4-1 and J is TRBJ1-6; tentatively, D is TRBD1 (5 bases). Trimming cost V 8 bases and J 1 base, with 15 bases left between them. Per the germline V gene, CDR1 is MGHRA and CDR2 is YSYEKL. The CDR3 runs to 16 residues.

The rearrangement uses TRBV5-1 and TRBJ2-7, with a tentative D call TRBD2 (6 bases). With 3 bases removed from V and 7 bases from J, the gap between germline ends came to 8 bases. This CDR3 spans 11 amino acids. Germline V CDR1 and CDR2: SGHRS, YFSETQ. CDR3 sequence (DNA): TGCGCCAGCAGCTGGCGGGAAGAGCAGTACTTC. It translates to CASSWREEQYF.

The chain joins TRBV2 to TRBJ2-3, with TRBD2 matching 8 bases. Germline V gene data show CDR1 as SNHLY and CDR2 as FYNNEI. CDR3 size: 14 residues. Trimming removed 7 bases from V and 6 bases from J; junction bases left unmatched: 9. CDR3 coding DNA: TGTGCCAGCACCGGGACTAGAGGGGCGGATACGCAGTATTTT. It codes for CASTGTRGADTQYF.

J is TRBJ1-1 and V is TRBV5-1; a weak D match, TRBD1 (6 bases). The CDR3 consists of 15 residues. With 2 bases removed from V and 3 bases from J, the gap between germline ends came to 14 bases. Per the germline V gene, CDR1 is SGHRS and CDR2 is YFSETQ. The CDR3 loop reads CASSFDFRGDTEAFF. As DNA, the CDR3 is TGCGCCAGCAGCTTCGATTTCAGGGGCGACACTGAAGCTTTCTTT.

The chain couples TRBV11-2 to TRBJ1-2; D remains unclear. Deletions cut 6 bases from V and 2 bases from J, with 16 bases between. Germline V lookup: CDR1 SGHAT, CDR2 FQNNGV. This CDR3 region has 15 residues. CDR3 DNA sequence: TGTGCCAGCAGGCGTCGAAATCCCCAAAACTATGGCTACACCTTC. This gives the protein CASRRRNPQNYGYTF.

The CDR3 DNA reads TGTGCCAGCAGCTTAAGTGAGGGCTTGGGTGAAAAACTGTTTTTT. Its translation is CASSLSEGLGEKLFF. The J gene is TRBJ1-4, the V gene TRBV7-9; D gene ambiguous. CDR3 length equals 15 residues. Trimming stripped 2 bases from V and 7 bases from J, with 14 bases between. CDR1 is SEHNR, CDR2 FQNEAQ, per germline (reference sequence).

The V and J genes are TRBV9 and TRBJ2-7; 12 nucleotides agree with TRBD2. The V gene's germline CDR1 is SGDLS and CDR2 YYNGEE. V gave up 4 bases and J gave up 6 bases; unmatched junction bases: 14. CDR3 length: 17 amino acids. The CDR3 DNA sequence: TGTGCCAGCAGCACCGCGTCTAGCGGGGGGGCTTCCCGCGAGCAGTACTTC. This translates into CASSTASSGGASREQYF.

The chain recombines TRBV18 with TRBJ2-1; D not certain. This CDR3 contains 16 residues. CDR1 KGHSH and CDR2 LQKENI come from the germline V gene. V shed 2 bases and J shed 1 base, with 12 bases lying between them. The CDR3 DNA is TGTGCCAGCTCACCAGTCAGCGAAGGATCCTACAATGAGCAGTTCTTC. It encodes CASSPVSEGSYNEQFF.

A word on this clone: The sample has other DNA sequences that encode this CDR3 too. V gene TRBV6-1 combines with J gene TRBJ2-5, with D tentatively TRBD2 (5 bases). The ends were cut back, 6 bases at V and 1 base at J, with 9 bases in the middle. Germline V gene lookup returns CDR1 MNHNS and CDR2 SASEGT. The CDR3 loop spans 13 amino acids. CDR3 residues: CASRRGIQETQYF. CDR3 DNA sequence: TGTGCCAGCAGACGGGGAATCCAAGAGACCCAGTACTTC.

About this clone itself: Other DNA variants within this sample encode the same CDR3. The V call is TRBV6-5, the J call TRBJ1-6; no definite D call. Trimming removed 6 bases from V and 6 bases from J, with 12 bases in between. This CDR3 comprises 14 residues. CDR1 is MNHEY and CDR2 is SVGAGI in the germline V gene. CDR3 sequence: CASSRTAPNSPLHF. In DNA, the CDR3 is TGTGCCAGCAGCCGGACGGCTCCTAATTCACCCCTCCACTTT.

This chain uses TRBV7-8 with TRBJ2-2; 7 bases are shared with TRBD1. V was clipped by 5 bases and J by 3 bases; unmatched bases: 9. The germline V gene encodes CDR1 SGHVS and CDR2 FQNEAQ. This CDR3 contains 16 residues. The chain's CDR3 is CASSQFRTGDTGELFF. Written as DNA, the CDR3 is TGTGCCAGCAGCCAATTTAGGACAGGTGACACCGGGGAGCTGTTTTTT.

Remarks on this clone: This sample includes further DNA sequences coding for the same CDR3. The CDR3 nucleotides are TGTGCCAGCAGAGGACAGGGGGCGGGCGAGCAGTACTTC. Its protein is CASRGQGAGEQYF. The chain recombines TRBV28 with TRBJ2-7; 11 bases align to TRBD1. The germline V gene has CDR1 MDHEN and CDR2 SYDVKM. Trimming took 6 bases from V and 6 from J; bases not matched to a gene: 4. The CDR3 totals 13 residues.

CDR3 DNA sequence: TGTGCCAGCAGCTTAGCGCCGGACAGGGAATACGAGCAGTACTTC. This sequence encodes CASSLAPDREYEQYF. The gene calls are TRBV7-6 and TRBJ2-7; 8 bases match TRBD1. The CDR3 has 15 residues. Per germline, CDR1 SGHVS and CDR2 FNYEAQ. The J segment lost 4 bases and the V segment lost 0 bases, leaving 5 bases of the junction unmatched.